One and the same sample provided the 10 T cell receptor beta chains below, sequenced in a study of patients and donors after allogeneic stem cell transplantation. TCRdb redid the calling of the RT-PCR reads with MiXCR, one entry per CDR3 protein. The repertoire includes about 210,000 distinct CDR3 sequences, around 40% of them detected once, and around 10% sits in the top ten. The sample comprised blood, either unsorted or a sorted T cell fraction (not recorded which). Receptors were obtained from a human donor who was either an allogeneic HSCT recipient or a stem cell or donor lymphocyte infusion donor (not recorded which). It is not recorded whose cells these are; they may come from a transplant donor.

The rearrangement uses TRBV4-1 and TRBJ2-1, with unresolved D. Trimming left V 1 base short and J 0 bases short, with 13 bases between. Germline V gives CDR1 MGHRA, CDR2 YSYEKL. This CDR3 spans 17 amino acids. CDR3 in amino acids: CASSQALTELSYNEQFF. The CDR3 bases are TGCGCCAGCAGCCAAGCTTTAACAGAACTCTCCTACAATGAGCAGTTCTTC.

The chain's CDR3 is CASSYPRERYNEQFF. CDR3 nucleotide sequence: TGTGCCAGCAGCTATCCTCGGGAGCGCTACAATGAGCAGTTCTTC. The chain recombines TRBV11-2 with TRBJ2-1; tentatively, D is TRBD2 (6 bases). Germline CDR1 reads SGHAT; CDR2 reads FQNNGV. The V end lost 4 bases, the J end lost 3 bases, and 13 bases lay between the germline ends. There are 15 residues in the CDR3.

The V call is TRBV4-3, the J call TRBJ2-5; 9 nucleotides line up with TRBD1. This CDR3 has 16 amino acids. Trimming took 1 base from V and 6 from J; bases not matched to a gene: 9. Germline loops: CDR1 LGHNA, CDR2 YSLEER. The CDR3 nucleotides read TGCGCCAGCAGCCAAGTCCTGGGACAGGGAGAGAAGACCCAGTACTTC. Its protein product is CASSQVLGQGEKTQYF.

The rearrangement joins TRBV10-3 to TRBJ2-5, with a possible D match to TRBD1 (6 bases). This CDR3 region has 14 residues. Trimming left V 6 bases short and J 1 base short, with 12 bases between. Germline-derived CDR1 and CDR2 are ENHRY and SYGVKD. The CDR3 is CAISPGGSQETQYF. In DNA, the CDR3 is TGTGCCATCAGCCCTGGGGGCAGCCAAGAGACCCAGTACTTC.

The V gene is TRBV12-3 or TRBV12-4, the J gene TRBJ1-6; weak D call: TRBD1 (5 bases). The CDR3 contains 15 residues. Between the trimmed V and J ends, which lost 3 bases and 8 bases, there was a span of 14 bases. CDR3 amino acids: CASSFWGGGDSPLHF. The DNA of the CDR3 is TGTGCCAGCAGTTTTTGGGGCGGAGGGGATTCACCCCTCCACTTT.

This chain uses TRBV4-2 with TRBJ2-5; TRBD2 agrees at 7 bases. CDR3 size: 17 residues. J lost 1 base, V lost 0 bases, and 8 bases had no gene match. Germline CDR1 and CDR2: LGHNA and YNFKEQ. The CDR3 loop is CASSQDPPAGSQETQYF. The DNA for the CDR3 is TGTGCCAGCAGCCAAGATCCACCAGCGGGGAGCCAAGAGACCCAGTACTTC.

The rearrangement uses TRBV7-2 and TRBJ2-1; no clear D. The CDR3 covers 13 residues. The V gene lost 5 bases and the J gene lost 3 bases, with 8 bases spanning the gap. The germline V gene has CDR1 SGHTA and CDR2 FQGNSA. CDR3 sequence reads: CASSLMLYNEQFF. CDR3 coding DNA: TGTGCCAGCAGCCTGATGCTCTACAATGAGCAGTTCTTC.

The chain joins TRBV9 to TRBJ1-4, with unresolved D. The ends were cut back, 0 bases at V and 7 bases at J, with 10 bases in the middle. This CDR3 is 14 amino acids long. Germline assignment: CDR1 SGDLS and CDR2 YYNGEE. Here the CDR3 reads CASSVGVGREKLFF. CDR3 DNA sequence: TGTGCCAGCAGCGTAGGTGTGGGCCGTGAAAAACTGTTTTTT.

There are many counts of this clonotype. A read error may produce the germline difference seen at one junction end. The gene calls are TRBV5-1 and TRBJ1-6; 9 nucleotides line up with TRBD1. This CDR3 has 14 amino acids. Looked up from germline, CDR1 is SGHRS and CDR2 is YFSETQ. The CDR3 here is CASSLDRGNSPLHF. DNA of the CDR3: TGTGCCAGCAGCTTGGACAGGGGTAATTCACCCCTCCACTTT.

A few counts support this clonotype. V gene TRBV10-3 combines with J gene TRBJ1-2; no clear D gene. The CDR3 length is 13 residues. The germline V gene has CDR1 ENHRY and CDR2 SYGVKD. The V and J ends lost 7 bases and 1 base respectively, with 10 bases between them. CDR3 residues: CAITGPGNYGYTF. As DNA, the CDR3 is TGTGCCATCACCGGCCCGGGTAACTATGGCTACACCTTC.